Following are 12 T cell receptor beta chains from one sample sequenced in a study of CD8 T cells in Susac syndrome. Reverse transcription of about 0.5 to 1 ug RNA was performed with random hexamers. TCRdb recomputed calls from the immunoSEQ multiplex PCR reads with MiXCR, one row per CDR3 protein. This table has around 150,000 distinct CDR3 sequences, roughly 94% appearing once. Source material: CD8+ T cells from PBMCs. Source of these receptors: a human donor with Susac syndrome.

The CDR3 sequence is CASRGGSGSYNEQFF. The DNA of the CDR3 is TGCGCCAGCAGGGGAGGGAGCGGCTCCTACAATGAGCAGTTCTTC. V is TRBV5-1 and J is TRBJ2-1; 7 bases fit TRBD2. Germline CDR1 SGHRS, CDR2 YFSETQ. CDR3 size: 15 residues. V lost 5 bases and J lost 0; bases outside the gene matches: 5. Using reference TRBV5-1 and TRBJ2-1 for the parts outside the CDR3, the full variable domain is KAGVTQTPRYLIKTRGQQVTLSCSPISGHRSVSWYQQTPGQGLQFLFEYFSETQRNKGNFPGRFSGRQFSNSRSEMNVSTLELGDSALYLCASRGGSGSYNEQFFGPGTRLTVL.

CDR3 region: CASIRDGGTQYF. CDR3 nucleotide sequence: TGTGCCAGCATACGGGATGGCGGGACCCAGTACTTC. This chain uses TRBV2 with TRBJ2-5, with D possibly TRBD2 on 5 matching bases. This CDR3 has 12 amino acids. Germline V gene data show CDR1 as SNHLY and CDR2 as FYNNEI. The V end lost 7 bases, the J end lost 7 bases, and 13 bases lay between the germline ends.

The chain uses TRBV7-9 and TRBJ2-7, with 10 bases matching TRBD2. Trimming took 5 bases from V and 2 from J; bases not matched to a gene: 6. This CDR3 spans 15 amino acids. The germline V gene has CDR1 SEHNR and CDR2 FQNEAQ (reference sequence). The CDR3 bases are TGTGCCAGCAGCCCACGGACTAGCGGCCCCTACGAGCAGTACTTC. It specifies CASSPRTSGPYEQYF.

The CDR3 protein is CASSLGPGQGYNEQFF. The CDR3 DNA reads TGTGCCAGCAGCTTAGGACCGGGACAGGGGTACAATGAGCAGTTCTTC. The gene calls are TRBV13 and TRBJ2-1; 10 bases fit TRBD1. Germline CDR1 and CDR2: PRHDT and FYEKMQ (reference sequence). This CDR3 is 16 amino acids long. Trimming took 0 bases from V and 4 from J; bases not matched to a gene: 3.

V gene TRBV2 combines with J gene TRBJ2-1; TRBD2 matches 15 bases. V lost 8 bases, J lost 10 bases, and 12 bases stayed unmatched. The germline V gene encodes CDR1 SNHLY and CDR2 FYNNEI. The CDR3 is 16 residues long. CDR3 residues: CASSPPKGLAGGEQFF. CDR3 DNA: TGTGCCAGCTCCCCACCGAAGGGACTAGCGGGAGGCGAGCAGTTCTTC.

CDR3: CASSLGVPGPNYGYTF. In DNA, the CDR3 is TGTGCCAGCAGCTTAGGGGTACCGGGACCAAACTATGGCTACACCTTC. The gene calls are TRBV7-8 and TRBJ1-2; perhaps TRBD1 as D (5 bases). There are 16 residues in the CDR3. The germline gives CDR1 SGHVS, CDR2 FQNEAQ. The V and J ends lost 1 base and 2 bases respectively, with 14 bases between them.

The table lists this clonotype with a count of one. The rearrangement links TRBV19 to TRBJ1-1, with no clear D. CDR1 is LNHDA, CDR2 SQIVND, per germline (reference sequence). The CDR3 has 12 residues. Trimming took 3 bases from V and 9 from J, leaving 11 bases between them. The CDR3 DNA reads as TGTGCCAGTAGTATTTTCGGGGAACAAGCTTTCTTT. This sequence encodes CASSIFGEQAFF.

This clonotype appeared once. The V call is TRBV29-1, the J call TRBJ1-1; no clear D. V gave up 7 bases and J gave up 7 bases, with 10 bases separating them. This CDR3 contains 10 residues. Germline V gene data show CDR1 as SQVTM and CDR2 as ANQGSEA. This CDR3 is CSGHTDEAFF. The CDR3 coding sequence is TGCAGCGGACACACAGATGAAGCTTTCTTT.

The CDR3 sequence is CASSYGVAGAYEQYF. In nucleotides, the CDR3 is TGTGCCAGCAGTTACGGGGTAGCGGGGGCCTACGAGCAGTACTTC. V usage is TRBV6-5 and J usage is TRBJ2-7; TRBD2 aligns across 9 bases. Germline V CDR1 and CDR2: MNHEY, SVGAGI. The V gene end was trimmed by 2 bases and the J gene end by 2 bases; junction bases not matched to a gene: 4. This CDR3 spans 15 amino acids.

This chain joins TRBV4-1 and TRBJ2-3; 7 positions agree with TRBD2. With V trimmed by 1 base and J by 4 bases, 2 bases remained unmatched. Germline V gene lookup returns CDR1 MGHRA and CDR2 YSYEKL. This CDR3 has 14 amino acids. The CDR3 nucleotides read TGCGCCAGCAGCCAAGGAGGGAGGGCAGATACGCAGTATTTT. The encoded protein is CASSQGGRADTQYF.

The CDR3 sequence: CASSRWDRGHEQYF. The CDR3 coding sequence is TGTGCCAGCAGCCGTTGGGACAGGGGGCATGAGCAGTACTTC. The chain recombines TRBV28 with TRBJ2-7, with 12 bases that match TRBD1. Germline assignment: CDR1 MDHEN and CDR2 SYDVKM. Trimming cost V 6 bases and J 7 bases; bases outside gene matches: 7. There are 14 residues in the CDR3.

This clonotype came up once. CDR3 DNA sequence: TGTGCCAGCAGCGTAGCTTCGGGAAGGGACTACAATGAGCAGTTCTTC. Its protein product is CASSVASGRDYNEQFF. The chain links TRBV9 to TRBJ2-1; D may be TRBD2 (5 bases). V lost 0 bases and J 3 bases, leaving 13 bases between the germline ends. Germline-derived CDR1 and CDR2 are SGDLS and YYNGEE. The CDR3 has 16 amino acids.